Following are 23 T cell receptor beta chains from one sample sequenced in a study of T cell responses to AZD1222 COVID-19 vaccine. Profiled with immunoSEQ multiplex PCR; TCRdb holds only in-frame clones, not every one. This sample has tens of thousands of clones, with 70% to 90% found just once. The specimen was peripheral blood, collected on day 0 of AZD1222 vaccination. These receptors were taken from an adult in good health.

The chain employs TRBV5-1 and TRBJ1-3; D not certain. Germline CDR1 SGHRS, CDR2 YFSETQ. The CDR3 covers 17 residues. Trimming pared 0 bases from V and 0 bases from J, leaving 13 bases between. This CDR3 reads CASSLASGTTSGNTIYF. The CDR3 DNA reads as TGCGCCAGCAGCTTGGCTTCCGGTACGACCTCTGGAAACACCATATATTTT. Variable domain in full (rest from reference TRBV5-1 and TRBJ1-3): KAGVTQTPRYLIKTRGQQVTLSCSPISGHRSVSWYQQTPGQGLQFLFEYFSETQRNKGNFPGRFSGRQFSNSRSEMNVSTLELGDSALYLCASSLASGTTSGNTIYFGEGSWLTVV.

Of note for this clone: This sample includes further DNA sequences coding for the same CDR3. This rearrangement joins TRBV29-1 to TRBJ2-6; D perhaps matches TRBD1 (5 bases). The V gene's germline CDR1 is SQVTM and CDR2 ANQGSEA. The CDR3 covers 14 residues. The V end was cut by 3 bases, the J end by 2 bases, with 8 bases between. The CDR3, as DNA: TGCAGCGTTGACGACAGTGCTGGGGCCAACGTCCTGACTTTC. Its protein is CSVDDSAGANVLTF.

The rearrangement links TRBV6-5 to TRBJ2-1, with 7 bases aligning to TRBD2. Germline CDR1 and CDR2: MNHEY and SVGAGI. With 5 bases clipped from V and 6 bases from J, the junction kept 7 bases outside the gene matches. The CDR3 runs to 14 residues. The CDR3 spells CASSPRASGNEQFF. The CDR3 coding sequence is TGTGCCAGCAGTCCCCGGGCTAGCGGCAATGAGCAGTTCTTC.

This chain connects TRBV6-4 to TRBJ1-2, with a possible D match to TRBD1 (5 bases). Trimming took 4 bases from V and 4 from J, leaving 10 bases between them. The CDR3 extends over 13 amino acids. Germline V gives CDR1 MRHNA, CDR2 SNTAGT. As DNA, the CDR3 is TGTGCCAGCAGTGCGGGGGGTTCCTATGGCTACACCTTC. This translates into CASSAGGSYGYTF.

The rearrangement links TRBV5-1 to TRBJ1-1; the match to TRBD1 covers 11 bases. Germline V gene sequence: CDR1 SGHRS, CDR2 YFSETQ. V lost 4 bases and J lost 1; bases outside the gene matches: 3. This CDR3 spans 15 amino acids. This CDR3 reads CASSTGQGANTEAFF. The DNA for the CDR3 is TGCGCCAGCAGCACAGGACAGGGGGCGAACACTGAAGCTTTCTTT.

V usage is TRBV15 and J usage is TRBJ2-7; D is tentatively TRBD1 or TRBD2 (5 bases each). Germline V CDR1 and CDR2: LNHNV, YYDKDF (reference sequence). This CDR3 is built from 16 residues. V lost 1 base, J lost 4 bases, and 17 bases lay in between. The CDR3 DNA reads as TGTGCCACCAGCAGAGTTGGGGGAGAACCCCCTTACGAGCAGTACTTC. It is translated as CATSRVGGEPPYEQYF.

The chain employs TRBV18 and TRBJ1-6; a weak D match, TRBD1 (6 bases). This CDR3 is built from 14 residues. V lost 3 bases and J lost 8, with 11 bases in between. The germline CDR1 and CDR2 sequences are KGHSH and LQKENI. Here the CDR3 reads CASSPGTIDSPLHF. The CDR3 coding sequence is TGTGCCAGCTCACCCGGGACAATAGATTCACCCCTCCACTTT.

This sequence joins TRBV7-9 and TRBJ2-3, with 14 bases matching TRBD2. This CDR3 contains 16 residues. The junction had 8 bases not matched to a gene; V was cut back by 4 bases and J by 8 bases. The germline CDR1 and CDR2 sequences are SEHNR and FQNEAQ (reference sequence). The CDR3 nucleotides read TGTGCCAGCAGCTCTGGGACTAGCGGGAGTTGGACTACGCAGTATTTT. It is translated as CASSSGTSGSWTTQYF.

The chain combines TRBV28 with TRBJ2-1; the match to TRBD1 covers 7 bases. J was trimmed by 4 bases and V by 6 bases; bases with no gene match: 15. This CDR3 is built from 17 residues. Germline CDR1 MDHEN, CDR2 SYDVKM. The CDR3 sequence: CASSPRRTGQLYNEQFF. The CDR3 DNA follows: TGTGCCAGCAGCCCTCGTCGAACGGGACAGCTTTACAATGAGCAGTTCTTC.

This chain uses TRBV10-2 with TRBJ1-5; no reliable D call. CDR1 and CDR2 from the germline V gene are WSHSY and SAAADI. This CDR3 region has 14 residues. Trimming removed 0 bases at V and 1 base at J, with 4 bases between. CDR3 amino acids: CASSESSSNQPQHF. The CDR3 bases are TGCGCCAGCAGTGAGTCAAGCAGCAATCAGCCCCAGCATTTT.

The chain combines TRBV2 with TRBJ1-5; no firm D call. This CDR3 is 15 amino acids long. Germline lookup yields CDR1 SNHLY and CDR2 FYNNEI. Trimming removed 4 bases at V and 0 bases at J, with 10 bases between. The CDR3 DNA sequence: TGTGCCAGCAGTGTCAGGTCGGGTAGCAATCAGCCCCAGCATTTT. It yields the protein CASSVRSGSNQPQHF.

The chain joins TRBV11-3 to TRBJ2-2; 11 bases align to TRBD2. CDR1 SGHNT and CDR2 YENEEA come from the germline V gene. V lost 6 bases and J lost 5; bases outside the gene matches: 5. This CDR3 is 15 amino acids long. The CDR3 loop is CASRPGLAETGELFF. DNA of the CDR3: TGTGCCAGCAGACCGGGACTAGCGGAAACCGGGGAGCTGTTTTTT.

The chain carries TRBV12-3 or TRBV12-4 and TRBJ1-1; D not certain. Trimming left V 7 bases short and J 3 bases short, with 12 bases between. CDR3 length: 13 residues. CDR3 loop: CASTYFGDTEAFF. The CDR3 DNA sequence: TGTGCCAGCACCTACTTCGGGGACACTGAAGCTTTCTTT.

The gene calls are TRBV5-4 and TRBJ2-5; the D is unclear. The CDR3 has 16 amino acids. The germline CDR1 and CDR2 sequences are SGHNT and YYREEE (reference sequence). V was cut by 0 bases and J by 3 bases, with 15 bases left in between. As DNA, the CDR3 is TGTGCCAGCAGCTTGGCCTTACGAGATGGGGAAGAGACCCAGTACTTC. It is translated as CASSLALRDGEETQYF.

A note on this clone: At one end, the junction sequence differs from germline, possibly due to a read error. The V call is TRBV19, the J call TRBJ2-2; D unresolved. This CDR3 comprises 13 residues. Germline loops: CDR1 LNHDA, CDR2 SQIVND (reference sequence). CDR3 DNA: TGTGCCAGTAGTACTTTCAACATCGGGGAGCTGTTTTTT. Amino acid sequence: CASSTFNIGELFF.

This chain uses TRBV2 with TRBJ2-3; 8 positions match TRBD2. Looked up from germline, CDR1 is SNHLY and CDR2 is FYNNEI. The CDR3 runs to 15 residues. Germline trimming cut 6 bases from V and 3 bases from J; bases unmatched to any gene: 8. CDR3 protein: CASSLLAALTDTQYF. The CDR3 DNA follows: TGTGCCAGCAGCCTACTAGCGGCACTGACAGATACGCAGTATTTT. Based on the CDR3 plus reference TRBV2 and TRBJ2-3, the full variable domain is EPEVTQTPSHQVTQMGQEVILRCVPISNHLYFYWYRQILGQKVEFLVSFYNNEISEKSEIFDDQFSVERPDGSNFTLKIRSTKLEDSAMYFCASSLLAALTDTQYFGPGTRLTVL.

The chain recombines TRBV5-1 with TRBJ2-2; D may be TRBD2 (6 bases). The germline V gene encodes CDR1 SGHRS and CDR2 YFSETQ. Trimming took 4 bases from V and 6 from J, leaving 19 bases between them. The CDR3 consists of 16 residues. CDR3 sequence: CASSPQEGFVAGELFF. The DNA for the CDR3 is TGCGCCAGCAGCCCGCAGGAGGGGTTCGTTGCCGGGGAGCTGTTTTTT.

This sequence joins TRBV28 and TRBJ2-2, with 11 bases identical to TRBD2. Trimming at V came to 6 bases and at J to 1 base, leaving 10 bases not matched to a gene. This CDR3 has 18 residues. Germline V lookup: CDR1 MDHEN, CDR2 SYDVKM. CDR3 in amino acids: CASRSPGLADRNTGELFF. The CDR3 DNA follows: TGTGCCAGCAGAAGCCCGGGACTAGCGGATAGGAACACCGGGGAGCTGTTTTTT.

The rearrangement uses TRBV9 and TRBJ1-1; weak D call: TRBD1 (5 bases). CDR3 length: 14 residues. Trimming removed 0 bases at V and 3 bases at J, with 9 bases between. Germline CDR1 SGDLS, CDR2 YYNGEE. The CDR3 loop reads CASSVAGRDTEAFF. The CDR3 coding sequence is TGTGCCAGCAGCGTAGCAGGGAGGGACACTGAAGCTTTCTTT. Combining the CDR3 with reference TRBV9 and TRBJ1-1 gives the whole variable domain DSGVTQTPKHLITATGQRVTLRCSPRSGDLSVYWYQQSLDQGLQFLIQYYNGEERAKGNILERFSAQQFPDLHSELNLSSLELGDSALYFCASSVAGRDTEAFFGQGTRLTVV.

V usage is TRBV28 and J usage is TRBJ1-6; D gene unclear. This CDR3 is built from 14 residues. CDR1 is MDHEN and CDR2 is SYDVKM in the germline V gene. With 2 bases removed from V and 12 bases from J, the gap between germline ends came to 14 bases. CDR3 sequence (DNA): TGTGCCAGCAGTTTAGGCGCCCCTGAGGGACCCCTCCACTTT. Protein sequence: CASSLGAPEGPLHF.

The chain has TRBV3-1 (or the pseudogene TRBV3-2) and TRBJ2-2; possible D gene TRBD1, 6 bases. V shed 1 base and J shed 5 bases, with 11 bases lying between them. This CDR3 is built from 15 residues. Germline CDR1 reads LGHDT; CDR2 reads YNNKEL (reference sequence). The CDR3 is CASSQAGQRTGELFF. The CDR3 DNA is TGTGCCAGCAGCCAAGCAGGACAGCGGACCGGGGAGCTGTTTTTT.

This chain uses TRBV5-1 with TRBJ2-1; 11 nucleotides agree with TRBD2. J lost 5 bases, V lost 2 bases, and 6 bases had no gene match. This CDR3 is built from 16 residues. CDR1 and CDR2 from the germline V gene are SGHRS and YFSETQ. Here the CDR3 DNA reads TGCGCCAGCAGCTTAGGGACTAGCGGAAAAAACAATGAGCAGTTCTTC. Amino acids: CASSLGTSGKNNEQFF.

The chain is built from TRBV10-3 and TRBJ2-1; 8 bases map to TRBD2. The CDR3 has 15 amino acids. From germline, CDR1 is ENHRY and CDR2 SYGVKD. Trimming took 0 bases from V and 10 from J; bases not matched to a gene: 8. CDR3 nucleotide sequence: TGTGCCATCAGTGAGTCGGTAGCGGGGTGGCAAGAGCAGTTCTTC. This gives the protein CAISESVAGWQEQFF.